This T cell receptor beta chain was retrieved from a study of cytomegalovirus exposure and HLA in healthy donors. Remarks on this clone: What it recognizes is unknown.

Study-level results: The study dropped some indistinguishable V segments, TRBV6-2 and TRBV6-3 among them.

Primers: 60 Vbeta forward and 13 Jbeta reverse. Only in-frame clones appear in the TCRdb table, and some are missing; sequencing was by immunoSEQ multiplex PCR. Among roughly 78,000 clones, roughly 64% were seen once, and the ten largest hold 5% to 6%. V dropped 1 base and J dropped 2; count of bases not matched to a gene: 6. The CDR3 extends over 17 amino acids. The germline V gene has CDR1 SEHNR and CDR2 FQNEAQ (reference sequence). The sequence came from a man aged 25 to 40 in good health and CMV-seropositive. Sequencing was done on a sample of PBMCs. The chain is built from TRBV7-9 and TRBJ2-1; TRBD2 matches 9 bases. The CDR3 DNA reads as TGTGCCAGCAGCTTAGAAGGTAGCGGGAGACCCTACAATGAGCAGTTCTTC. Encoded protein: CASSLEGSGRPYNEQFF. The complete variable domain, with remaining parts taken from reference TRBV7-9 and TRBJ2-1, reads DTGVSQNPRHKITKRGQNVTFRCDPISEHNRLYWYRQTLGQGPEFLTYFQNEAQLEKSRLLSDRFSAERPKGSFSTLEIQRTEQGDSAMYLCASSLEGSGRPYNEQFFGPGTRLTVL.